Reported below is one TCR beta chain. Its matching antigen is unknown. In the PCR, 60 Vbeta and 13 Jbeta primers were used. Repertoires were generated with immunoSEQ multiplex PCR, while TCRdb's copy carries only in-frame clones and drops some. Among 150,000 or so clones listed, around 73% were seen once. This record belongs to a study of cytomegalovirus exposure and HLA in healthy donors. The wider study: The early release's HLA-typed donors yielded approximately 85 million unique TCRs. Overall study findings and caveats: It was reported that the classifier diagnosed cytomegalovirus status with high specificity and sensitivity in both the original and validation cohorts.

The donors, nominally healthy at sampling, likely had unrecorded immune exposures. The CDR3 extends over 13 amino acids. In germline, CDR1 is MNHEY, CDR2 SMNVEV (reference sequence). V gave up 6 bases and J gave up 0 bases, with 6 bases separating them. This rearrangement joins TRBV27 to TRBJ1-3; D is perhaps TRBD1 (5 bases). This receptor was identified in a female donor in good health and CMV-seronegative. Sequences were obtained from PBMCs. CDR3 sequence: CASRDSSGNTIYF. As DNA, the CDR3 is TGTGCCAGCAGAGACAGCTCTGGAAACACCATATATTTT.